These T cell receptor beta chains were read from a single sample in a study of blood T cell repertoires in COVID-19. Sequenced by immunoSEQ multiplex PCR; TCRdb stores in-frame clones only, minus some. The sample has approximately 100,000 clones, 70% to 80% seen once. The sample taken for sequencing was peripheral blood. All receptors come from an elderly man with COVID-19, enrolled during active disease. Each CDR3 is given with its conserved first and last residue. D genes are given only for firm matches. Clone size is given for some rows only: seen once, a few or many times, or a class if the clone is expanded.

cdr3_aa cdr3_nt j_call d_call clone_size v_call
CASSKGGSNTEAFF TGTGCCAGCAGTAAGGGAGGATCGAACACTGAAGCTTTCTTT TRBJ1-1 NA NA TRBV28
CASSLRIDTQYF TGTGCCAGCAGCTTGCGGATAGATACGCAGTATTTT TRBJ2-3 NA once TRBV11-2
CASSLVDGGYNEQFF TGTGCCAGCAGCTTAGTGGACGGGGGTTACAATGAGCAGTTCTTC TRBJ2-1 NA NA TRBV7-8
CASSWGAGAPSNQPQHF TGTGCCAGCAGCTGGGGTGCGGGGGCGCCTAGCAATCAGCCCCAGCATTTT TRBJ1-5 NA NA TRBV5-6
CASTPRERLALNEQFF TGTGCCAGTACCCCCCGGGAAAGACTAGCGCTCAATGAGCAGTTCTTC TRBJ2-1 TRBD2 few TRBV19
CASHYSGGEQYF TGTGCCAGCCACTACTCGGGGGGGGAGCAGTACTTC TRBJ2-7 TRBD2 NA TRBV18
CASTRQGKDQPQHF TGTGCCAGCACCCGACAGGGGAAGGATCAGCCCCAGCATTTT TRBJ1-5 TRBD1 NA TRBV2
CASRTADTQYF TGCGCCAGCAGGACAGCCGATACGCAGTATTTT TRBJ2-3 NA NA TRBV10-2
CASSSQGGGWMGNEQFF TGTGCCAGCAGCTCCCAGGGGGGCGGTTGGATGGGAAATGAGCAGTTCTTC TRBJ2-1 NA few TRBV9
CASSSNTIAGGVDEQFF TGTGCCAGCAGTTCAAATACGATAGCGGGAGGAGTCGATGAGCAGTTCTTC TRBJ2-1 TRBD2 NA TRBV28